This T cell receptor (beta chain) is from a study of cytomegalovirus exposure and HLA in healthy donors. Background on the study: Ancestry clustering placed 70% to 90% of 300 to 400 genotyped donors in the Caucasian-associated cluster. Points from the study as a whole: In a later analysis, specific HLA alleles were associated with 15,000 to 20,000 TCR beta sequences at a 0.05 false discovery rate. A later analysis found TCR association rates differed by HLA locus, highest for DRB1 and lowest for HLA-C.

A multiplex PCR was run with 60 Vbeta primers and 13 Jbeta primers. The data were produced by immunoSEQ multiplex PCR, yet TCRdb's version contains in-frame clones alone and is incomplete. The table lists fewer than 140,000 clones, 80% to 90% of them singletons. In regard to this clone: Its antigen remains unidentified.

The CDR3 loop spans 16 amino acids. Germline CDR1 is KGHSH and CDR2 is LQKENI. V lost 4 bases and J lost 4, with 19 bases in between. The specimen sequenced was PBMCs. This TCR derives from a man aged 50-60 years in good health and CMV-seronegative. The rearrangement joins TRBV18 to TRBJ1-1; D possibly corresponds to TRBD1 (5 bases). CDR3 amino acids: CASSLLSPGEITEAFF. CDR3 in DNA: TGTGCCAGCTCACTGTTGAGTCCGGGGGAGATCACTGAAGCTTTCTTT.